A selection of T cell receptor beta chains follows, all from one sample in a study of identical twins. TCRdb recomputed calls from the 5' RACE reads with MiXCR, one row per CDR3 protein. Among more than 400,000 distinct CDR3 sequences listed, roughly 15% were seen once. These sequences were also reported in another study, on yellow fever vaccine responses in identical twins.

Sequences were obtained from CD4+ T cells sorted from blood. The origin of the receptors is a woman between 18 and 29 years old in good health. Each CDR3 is given with its conserved first and last residue. The D gene is left open where the match is weak. The listing skips clone size in some rows; elsewhere it reads once, few, many or a size class.

cdr3_length clone_size j_call d_call v_call cdr3_aa cdr3_nt
13 . TRBJ2-1 . TRBV20-1 CSAAGTIVDEQFF TGCAGTGCCGCCGGGACAATAGTCGATGAGCAGTTCTTC
15 few TRBJ2-5 TRBD2 TRBV7-2 CASSSTSVLRETQYF TGTGCCAGCAGCTCCACTAGCGTACTACGGGAGACCCAGTACTTC
17 many TRBJ2-6 . TRBV7-2 CASSLANIYSGANVLTF TGTGCCAGCAGCTTAGCTAATATCTACTCTGGGGCCAACGTCCTGACTTTC
16 few TRBJ2-2 TRBD2 TRBV28 CASSPQTSGNTGELFF TGTGCCAGCAGCCCTCAGACTAGCGGAAACACCGGGGAGCTGTTTTTT
18 . TRBJ2-2 TRBD1 TRBV2 CTSSPHTGGVFNTGELFF TGTACCAGCAGTCCTCATACAGGGGGCGTATTTAACACCGGGGAGCTGTTTTTT
15 . TRBJ2-2 . TRBV5-1 CASTIPGPNTGELFF TGCGCCAGCACTATCCCGGGACCGAACACCGGGGAGCTGTTTTTT
14 . TRBJ2-1 . TRBV28 CASSLGGPGRGQFF TGTGCCAGCAGTTTAGGGGGGCCCGGAAGGGGGCAGTTCTTC
15 few TRBJ2-3 TRBD2 TRBV20-1 CSAHVGGGPVDTQYF TGCAGTGCTCATGTCGGCGGGGGGCCAGTAGATACGCAGTATTTT
13 few TRBJ2-7 TRBD1 TRBV6-6 CASRKTGVDEQYF TGTGCCAGCAGAAAAACAGGGGTTGACGAGCAGTACTTC
12 . TRBJ2-3 . TRBV14 CASSHSRDTQYF TGTGCCAGCAGCCACTCCAGAGATACGCAGTATTTT
18 many TRBJ2-3 TRBD2 TRBV5-1 CASSLMGILAGETDTQYF TGCGCCAGCAGCCTCATGGGGATACTAGCGGGAGAAACAGATACGCAGTATTTT
12 few TRBJ2-7 . TRBV2 CASRTEGGGQYF TGTGCCAGCAGAACAGAAGGGGGGGGGCAGTACTTC
17 few TRBJ2-3 TRBD2 TRBV15 CATSRAEVAGGLDTQYF TGTGCCACCAGCAGAGCCGAGGTAGCGGGAGGGCTAGATACGCAGTATTTT
16 . TRBJ1-5 TRBD1 TRBV28 CASSKRTGGSNQPQHF TGTGCCAGCAGTAAACGGACAGGGGGTAGCAATCAGCCCCAGCATTTT
16 . TRBJ2-5 TRBD1 TRBV3-1 CASSQGGQSGQETQYF TGTGCCAGCAGCCAAGGGGGACAGTCGGGCCAAGAGACCCAGTACTTC
13 few TRBJ2-1 . TRBV7-9 CASSPRTYNEQFF TGTGCCAGCAGCCCAAGAACGTACAATGAGCAGTTCTTC
16 . TRBJ2-3 TRBD2 TRBV20-1 CSARDQRAGVTDTQYF TGCAGTGCTAGAGATCAAAGAGCGGGGGTCACAGATACGCAGTATTTT
15 . TRBJ1-2 TRBD1 TRBV14 CASSTGTGGSYGYTF TGTGCCAGCTCCACCGGGACAGGGGGGAGCTATGGCTACACCTTC
17 . TRBJ2-6 . TRBV3-1 CASSQRSEPSGANVLTF TGTGCCAGCAGCCAAAGAAGCGAACCTTCTGGGGCCAACGTCCTGACTTTC
17 once TRBJ2-7 TRBD2 TRBV20-1 CSARDWTSGQSSYEQYF TGCAGTGCTAGAGATTGGACTAGCGGGCAAAGCTCCTACGAGCAGTACTTC
16 few TRBJ2-3 TRBD2 TRBV7-9 CASSLALSGGSDTQYF TGTGCCAGCAGCTTAGCGCTAAGCGGGGGGTCAGATACGCAGTATTTT
18 . TRBJ2-5 TRBD2 TRBV10-3 CAISPGLAGGRTQETQYF TGTGCCATCAGCCCGGGACTAGCGGGGGGCCGTACCCAAGAGACCCAGTACTTC
18 few TRBJ2-1 TRBD1 TRBV29-1 CSVESIGTGVLSANEQFF TGCAGCGTTGAATCGATTGGGACAGGGGTTTTGTCGGCCAATGAGCAGTTCTTC
17 few TRBJ2-5 TRBD2 TRBV7-2 CASSLWDLAGGQETQYF TGTGCCAGCAGCTTGTGGGACTTAGCGGGGGGCCAAGAGACCCAGTACTTC
13 few TRBJ1-1 . TRBV9 CASSAGQNTEAFF TGTGCCAGCAGCGCAGGACAGAACACTGAAGCTTTCTTT
15 . TRBJ1-1 . TRBV5-6 CASNVGLRLNTEAFF TGTGCCAGCAACGTCGGGTTACGGTTAAACACTGAAGCTTTCTTT
15 few TRBJ1-1 TRBD1 TRBV20-1 CSARDPGQVGTEAFF TGCAGTGCTAGAGACCCTGGACAGGTGGGGACTGAAGCTTTCTTT
14 . TRBJ2-7 . TRBV19 CASSTGTLSYEQYF TGTGCCAGTAGCACCGGGACATTGAGCTACGAGCAGTACTTC
13 few TRBJ2-3 . TRBV20-1 CSARFLSPDTQYF TGCAGTGCTAGATTCCTCTCGCCGGATACGCAGTATTTT
19 . TRBJ2-1 . TRBV25-1 CASSEYIPLAESSYNEQFF TGTGCCAGCAGTGAATATATCCCGCTAGCCGAGAGCTCCTACAATGAGCAGTTCTTC
16 . TRBJ2-3 . TRBV24-1 CATRNSGGTATDTQYF TGTGCCACCAGAAACAGCGGCGGGACAGCCACAGATACGCAGTATTTT
16 few TRBJ2-1 TRBD2 TRBV5-1 CASSSPGSGGVLEQFF TGCGCCAGCAGCTCGCCTGGTAGCGGGGGAGTATTGGAGCAGTTCTTC
15 . TRBJ1-1 . TRBV4-1 CASSQDGNRVSEAFF TGCGCCAGCAGCCAAGACGGAAACAGGGTTTCTGAAGCTTTCTTT
19 . TRBJ2-3 . TRBV11-2 CASSSKPSFLTPGTDTQYF TGTGCCAGCAGCTCCAAGCCCTCCTTCCTGACACCCGGCACAGATACGCAGTATTTT
14 . TRBJ2-5 TRBD1 TRBV7-9 CASSLTGGRETQYF TGTGCCAGCAGCTTAACAGGGGGCCGAGAGACCCAGTACTTC
15 . TRBJ2-7 . TRBV7-9 CASSLGASQAYEQYF TGTGCCAGCAGCTTAGGGGCTAGCCAAGCCTACGAGCAGTACTTC
15 . TRBJ2-5 TRBD2 TRBV7-8 CASSLIGGKTETQYF TGTGCCAGCAGCTTAATCGGGGGGAAAACGGAGACCCAGTACTTC